This passage covers 21 T cell receptor beta chains from one sample sequenced in a study of cytomegalovirus exposure and HLA in healthy donors. Both 60 Vbeta primers and 13 Jbeta primers went into the PCR. Sequenced by immunoSEQ multiplex PCR; TCRdb stores in-frame clones only, minus some. The repertoire holds about 110,000 clones, with more than 70% as singletons. The sample consisted of PBMCs. These receptors were obtained from a man between 18 and 35 years old in good health and CMV-seronegative.

This clone turned up a few times. The rearrangement uses TRBV7-8 and TRBJ2-5; 7 bases line up with TRBD1. Germline loops: CDR1 SGHVS, CDR2 FQNEAQ. After removal of 1 base from V and 3 bases from J, the junction contained 17 bases not matched to a gene. The CDR3 has 19 amino acids. The CDR3 loop reads CASSLVGLAAGQAKETQYF. The DNA of the CDR3 is TGTGCCAGCAGCTTAGTGGGTCTTGCGGCAGGACAGGCGAAAGAGACCCAGTACTTC. Variable domain in full (rest from reference TRBV7-8 and TRBJ2-5): GAGVSQSPRYKVAKRGQDVALRCDPISGHVSLFWYQQALGQGPEFLTYFQNEAQLDKSGLPSDRFFAERPEGSVSTLKIQRTQQEDSAVYLCASSLVGLAAGQAKETQYFGPGTRLLVL.

This sequence joins TRBV7-9 and TRBJ2-7; TRBD2 might be the D (6 bases). Germline CDR1 and CDR2: SEHNR and FQNEAQ (reference sequence). The CDR3 has 11 residues. Deletions cut 5 bases from V and 11 bases from J, with 13 bases between. The CDR3 DNA sequence: TGTGCCAGCAGCCCCGGGGGAAGAAAGTACTTC. This translates into CASSPGGRKYF.

The rearrangement links TRBV7-9 to TRBJ2-1, with D tentatively TRBD2 (5 bases). Germline V lookup: CDR1 SEHNR, CDR2 FQNEAQ (reference sequence). The CDR3 is 11 amino acids. The V end was cut by 8 bases, the J end by 4 bases, with 6 bases between. The DNA for the CDR3 is TGTGCCAGCCGGGGTTACAATGAGCAGTTCTTC. Residues: CASRGYNEQFF.

The chain joins TRBV27 to TRBJ2-2; perhaps TRBD2 as D (5 bases). CDR3 length: 15 residues. Between the trimmed V and J ends, which lost 6 bases and 4 bases, there was a span of 15 bases. Germline V gives CDR1 MNHEY, CDR2 SMNVEV (reference sequence). In DNA form, the CDR3 reads TGTGCCAGCAGACCCTACCCCGGACTCACCGGGGAGCTGTTTTTT. This codes for CASRPYPGLTGELFF.

The gene calls are TRBV28 and TRBJ1-6; D gene unclear. The CDR3 extends over 12 amino acids. V gave up 11 bases and J gave up 13 bases, with 18 bases separating them. Germline V lookup: CDR1 MDHEN, CDR2 SYDVKM. The CDR3 DNA sequence: TGTGCCGCGGCACCCCTTAAGGCTCCCCTCCACTTT. Protein: CAAAPLKAPLHF.

The chain is built from TRBV20-1 and TRBJ1-1; no clear D gene. Trimming shortened V by 6 bases and J by 11 bases, and 7 bases separated the two germline ends. The germline V gene encodes CDR1 DFQATT and CDR2 SNEGSKA (reference sequence). This CDR3 region has 8 residues. In DNA, the CDR3 is TGCAGTGCGCCAGGCGCTTTCTTT. Translated, it gives CSAPGAFF.

The chain couples TRBV5-1 to TRBJ2-3; 7 nucleotides match TRBD2. The CDR3 runs 14 residues. J gave up 2 bases and V 4 bases, and 4 bases lay outside the gene matches. Germline CDR1 reads SGHRS; CDR2 reads YFSETQ. The CDR3 nucleotides read TGCGCCAGCAGCCTAGGGACTAACACAGATACGCAGTATTTT. It is translated as CASSLGTNTDTQYF.

The chain joins TRBV7-8 to TRBJ2-7, with 7 bases fitting TRBD2. The germline gives CDR1 SGHVS, CDR2 FQNEAQ. Losses at the gene ends were 5 bases for V and 4 bases for J; bases not matched to a gene: 2. The CDR3 length is 12 residues. The CDR3 spells CASSGRVYEQYF. CDR3 bases: TGTGCCAGCAGCGGGAGGGTGTACGAGCAGTACTTC.

Only a few counts were recorded for this clone. V is TRBV2 and J is TRBJ1-4; D is unclear. CDR3 length: 11 amino acids. Trimming pared 4 bases from V and 8 bases from J, leaving 5 bases between. Germline V gives CDR1 SNHLY, CDR2 FYNNEI. The CDR3 loop reads CASSAIEKLFF. The CDR3 coding sequence is TGTGCCAGCAGTGCTATCGAAAAACTGTTTTTT. Using reference TRBV2 and TRBJ1-4 for the parts outside the CDR3, the full variable domain is EPEVTQTPSHQVTQMGQEVILRCVPISNHLYFYWYRQILGQKVEFLVSFYNNEISEKSEIFDDQFSVERPDGSNFTLKIRSTKLEDSAMYFCASSAIEKLFFGSGTQLSVL.

The chain joins TRBV19 to TRBJ1-5; 8 nucleotides agree with TRBD1. V gave up 8 bases and J gave up 7 bases; unmatched junction bases: 10. There are 14 residues in the CDR3. Germline assignment: CDR1 LNHDA and CDR2 SQIVND (reference sequence). Here the CDR3 DNA reads TGTGCCAGTTGCACAGGGGGGTTGGTACAGCCCCAGCATTTT. This gives the protein CASCTGGLVQPQHF. The entire variable domain, with the rest obtained from reference TRBV19 and TRBJ1-5, is as follows: DGGITQSPKYLFRKEGQNVTLSCEQNLNHDAMYWYRQDPGQGLRLIYYSQIVNDFQKGDIAEGYSVSREKKESFPLTVTSAQKNPTAFYLCASCTGGLVQPQHFGDGTRLSIL.

The V gene is TRBV14, the J gene TRBJ2-7, with D unresolved. Trimming removed 5 bases from V and 0 bases from J, with 17 bases in between. Germline assignment: CDR1 SGHDN and CDR2 FVKESK. This CDR3 has 16 residues. As DNA, the CDR3 is TGTGCCAGCAGCAAAACTTTTACCACAGACTCCTACGAGCAGTACTTC. Its protein is CASSKTFTTDSYEQYF.

DNA of the CDR3: TGTGCCAGCAGTCGGAGCGGGGGTGGCGATGAGCAGTTCTTC. Translation: CASSRSGGGDEQFF. The chain combines TRBV2 with TRBJ2-1; 8 bases are a match to TRBD2. Losses at the gene ends were 5 bases for V and 8 bases for J; bases not matched to a gene: 8. CDR1 SNHLY and CDR2 FYNNEI come from the germline V gene. The CDR3 covers 14 residues.

In this sample, this clone turned up many times. The J gene is TRBJ2-7, the V gene TRBV5-6, with 11 bases lining up with TRBD2. This CDR3 has 15 amino acids. Germline CDR1 reads SGHDT; CDR2 reads YYEEEE. J gave up 6 bases and V 0 bases, and 5 bases lay outside the gene matches. The CDR3 nucleotides are TGTGCCAGCAGCTTGGGACTAGCGGGAATCGGCGAGCAGTACTTC. Its protein product is CASSLGLAGIGEQYF. Drawing the rest from reference TRBV5-6 and TRBJ2-7, the complete variable domain is DAGVTQSPTHLIKTRGQQVTLRCSPKSGHDTVSWYQQALGQGPQFIFQYYEEEERQRGNFPDRFSGHQFPNYSSELNVNALLLGDSALYLCASSLGLAGIGEQYFGPGTRLTVT.

V gene TRBV5-5 combines with J gene TRBJ1-4; D perhaps matches TRBD1 (5 bases). The CDR3 has 15 amino acids. With 1 base removed from V and 5 bases from J, the gap between germline ends came to 12 bases. Germline V lookup: CDR1 SGHKS, CDR2 YYEKEE (reference sequence). CDR3 loop: CASSLIGGVNEKLFF. The CDR3 bases are TGTGCCAGCAGCTTGATTGGGGGGGTGAATGAAAAACTGTTTTTT.

The V and J genes are TRBV28 and TRBJ1-2, with D perhaps TRBD1 (6 bases). The CDR3 extends over 12 amino acids. With 3 bases removed from V and 7 bases from J, the gap between germline ends came to 9 bases. Germline V lookup: CDR1 MDHEN, CDR2 SYDVKM. This chain's CDR3 is CASSFRGGGYTF. Here the CDR3 DNA reads TGTGCCAGCAGTTTCCGAGGGGGTGGCTACACCTTC.

The CDR3, as DNA: TGTGCCAGCAGCTTGGTTGCCAGCTCCTACGAGCAGTACTTC. It yields the protein CASSLVASSYEQYF. The chain carries TRBV5-6 and TRBJ2-7; the D is unclear. This CDR3 comprises 14 residues. V was trimmed by 0 bases and J by 0 bases, leaving 7 bases between them. CDR1 is SGHDT and CDR2 is YYEEEE in the germline V gene.

This clone has just a few counts. The chain couples TRBV5-6 to TRBJ1-1, with unresolved D. The CDR3 consists of 17 residues. Germline loops: CDR1 SGHDT, CDR2 YYEEEE. V lost 4 bases to trimming and J lost 4 bases, with 23 bases between them. CDR3 DNA: TGTGCCAGCAGCCCGGAGGGCACCGGGAGGATGAGCACTGAAGCTTTCTTT. This sequence encodes CASSPEGTGRMSTEAFF. The full variable domain, in which reference TRBV5-6 and TRBJ1-1 provide the parts outside the CDR3, is DAGVTQSPTHLIKTRGQQVTLRCSPKSGHDTVSWYQQALGQGPQFIFQYYEEEERQRGNFPDRFSGHQFPNYSSELNVNALLLGDSALYLCASSPEGTGRMSTEAFFGQGTRLTVV.

The chain uses TRBV25-1 and TRBJ2-2; 8 bases are shared with TRBD1. The CDR3 spans 15 residues. V was clipped by 8 bases and J by 4 bases; unmatched bases: 9. CDR1 and CDR2 (germline): MGHDK, SYGVNS. In nucleotides, the CDR3 is TGTGCCAGCGGGCGAGGGACAGGTCTCACCGGGGAGCTGTTTTTT. It yields the protein CASGRGTGLTGELFF.

J is TRBJ1-2 and V is TRBV5-4, with D tentatively TRBD1 (5 bases). The germline CDR1 and CDR2 sequences are SGHNT and YYREEE (reference sequence). The CDR3 has 14 residues. V lost 9 bases and J 4 bases, leaving 19 bases between the germline ends. CDR3 residues: CANFLDSILYGYTF. CDR3 in DNA: TGTGCCAATTTTCTCGACAGCATTCTCTATGGCTACACCTTC.

The rearrangement links TRBV6-5 to TRBJ2-6; a possible D gene is TRBD2 (6 bases). CDR1 MNHEY and CDR2 SVGAGI come from the germline V gene. The CDR3 extends over 13 amino acids. Trimming stripped 10 bases from V and 8 bases from J, with 15 bases between. In DNA, the CDR3 is TGTGCCATCCTGTGGAGGGACTCCAACGTCCTGACTTTC. Amino acid sequence: CAILWRDSNVLTF.

The rearrangement joins TRBV5-6 to TRBJ1-3; TRBD1 aligns across 7 bases. The CDR3 has 14 amino acids. Germline V lookup: CDR1 SGHDT, CDR2 YYEEEE. J was trimmed by 7 bases and V by 4 bases; bases with no gene match: 8. The chain's CDR3 is CASSPTGKGNTIYF. CDR3 nucleotides: TGTGCCAGCAGCCCGACAGGGAAAGGGAACACCATATATTTT.